This is a list of T cell receptor beta chains from one sample in a study of early T cells in non-severe SARS-CoV-2 infection. MiXCR, run by TCRdb on the 5' RACE reads, gives a single entry per CDR3 protein. The profile shows roughly 60,000 distinct CDR3 sequences, 6.5% to 8.5% of them singletons. Sequencing input: whole blood. The source is an adult who was a healthcare worker with PCR-confirmed SARS-CoV-2 infection or an uninfected control (not recorded which). Both conserved end residues are part of each CDR3. D genes are given only for firm matches. Expanded clones are given a class, and other clones once, few, many or no size at all.

d_gene	abundance	v_gene	j_gene	CDR3aa	CDR3nt
-	few	TRBV13	TRBJ2-2	CASSDRNEAGELFF	TGTGCCAGCAGCGACAGGAATGAGGCGGGGGAGCTGTTTTTT
-	few	TRBV12-3/TRBV12-4	TRBJ1-1	CASTQNGNTEAFF	TGTGCCAGCACCCAAAACGGGAACACTGAAGCTTTCTTT
TRBD1	-	TRBV6-1	TRBJ1-2	CASSDEGARRNGYTF	TGTGCCAGCAGTGATGAGGGGGCCCGGAGGAATGGCTACACCTTC
TRBD2	-	TRBV2	TRBJ2-7	CASSSRTSGPYEQYF	TGTGCCAGCAGCTCTCGGACTAGCGGCCCCTACGAGCAGTACTTC
TRBD2	-	TRBV5-4	TRBJ2-7	CASSVGLAGQWYF	TGTGCCAGCAGCGTCGGACTAGCGGGCCAATGGTACTTC
-	many	TRBV12-3/TRBV12-4	TRBJ2-7	CASGPRQNEQYF	TGTGCCAGCGGCCCCCGACAGAACGAGCAGTACTTC
TRBD2	few	TRBV3-1	TRBJ2-1	CASSPVGGGYNEQFF	TGTGCCAGCAGCCCCGTGGGCGGGGGGTACAATGAGCAGTTCTTC
TRBD1	many	TRBV24-1	TRBJ2-2	CATRGQGASGELFF	TGTGCCACTAGGGGACAGGGGGCGTCCGGGGAGCTGTTTTTT
TRBD1	many	TRBV6-2/TRBV6-3	TRBJ2-7	CASSYRTGYREQYF	TGTGCCAGCAGTTACAGGACAGGGTACCGCGAGCAGTACTTC
TRBD2	few	TRBV4-2	TRBJ2-7	CASSQELAGVYEQYF	TGTGCCAGCAGCCAAGAACTAGCGGGGGTATACGAGCAGTACTTC
-	many	TRBV29-1	TRBJ2-1	CSVGSADNEQFF	TGCAGCGTGGGGTCAGCGGACAATGAGCAGTTCTTC
-	few	TRBV5-1	TRBJ2-7	CASSLGNYEQYF	TGCGCCAGCAGCTTGGGGAACTACGAGCAGTACTTC
-	-	TRBV6-6	TRBJ1-4	CASSSTNEKLFF	TGTGCCAGCAGTTCAACTAATGAAAAACTGTTTTTT
-	many	TRBV7-3	TRBJ2-2	CASSLKAANTGELFF	TGTGCCAGCAGCTTAAAGGCAGCGAACACCGGGGAGCTGTTTTTT
-	few	TRBV23-1	TRBJ2-5	CASGRDPSPHGIETQYF	TGCGCCAGCGGCAGGGACCCAAGTCCCCACGGAATAGAGACCCAGTACTTC
-	many	TRBV5-5	TRBJ1-2	CASRFDPYYGYTF	TGTGCCAGCAGATTTGATCCTTACTATGGCTACACCTTC
TRBD1	-	TRBV6-1	TRBJ1-2	CASSEERGLDNYGYTF	TGTGCCAGCAGTGAAGAGAGGGGGCTGGATAACTATGGCTACACCTTC
TRBD1	-	TRBV5-8	TRBJ1-2	CASRHTGGKYGYTF	TGTGCCAGCAGGCATACAGGGGGAAAATATGGCTACACCTTC
-	many	TRBV5-1	TRBJ2-3	CASGLGIGRSSTDTQYF	TGCGCCAGCGGCCTAGGTATAGGACGGAGTAGCACAGATACGCAGTATTTT
TRBD2	many	TRBV5-5	TRBJ2-5	CASNLAGAETQYF	TGTGCCAGCAACTTAGCGGGAGCAGAGACCCAGTACTTC
-	many	TRBV3-1	TRBJ1-3	CASSPTHRGNTIYF	TGTGCCAGCAGCCCTACTCACAGAGGAAACACCATATATTTT
TRBD2	many	TRBV20-1	TRBJ2-1	CSAAGGLAGVNEQFF	TGCAGTGCCGCGGGGGGACTAGCCGGGGTCAATGAGCAGTTCTTC